The 25 T cell receptor beta chains below come from one sample, sequenced in a study of control samples from healthy donors and cancer patients. Sequencing used immunoSEQ multiplex PCR; TCRdb keeps in-frame clones, though not all of them. Of tens of thousands of clones in the sample, around 85% are singletons; the top ten hold 38%. The sample was PBMCs. Receptors were obtained from a man aged 65-85 years with lung cancer.

This clone was seen a handful of times. CDR3: CASSDRGGYTF. In nucleotides, the CDR3 is TGTGCCAGCTCCGACAGGGGCGGCTACACCTTC. The chain carries TRBV6-5 and TRBJ1-2; TRBD1 matches 8 bases. Looked up from germline, CDR1 is MNHEY and CDR2 is SVGAGI. Germline trimming cut 8 bases from V and 8 bases from J; bases unmatched to any gene: 4. The CDR3 is 11 residues long.

The V and J genes are TRBV9 and TRBJ2-1; D is ambiguous. Germline-derived CDR1 and CDR2 are SGDLS and YYNGEE. There are 14 residues in the CDR3. V gave up 0 bases and J gave up 10 bases, with 14 bases separating them. The CDR3 spells CASSVALDGGEQFF. The CDR3 DNA follows: TGTGCCAGCAGCGTAGCGCTAGATGGCGGAGAGCAGTTCTTC.

V and J are TRBV30 and TRBJ1-6, with D unresolved. Germline V gives CDR1 GTSNPN, CDR2 SVGIG (reference sequence). Trimming shortened V by 1 base and J by 7 bases, and 11 bases separated the two germline ends. The CDR3 is made up of 14 amino acids. The chain's CDR3 is CAWSGTRVNSPLHF. The CDR3, as DNA: TGTGCCTGGAGTGGGACCAGAGTAAATTCACCCCTCCACTTT. Filled out from reference TRBV30 and TRBJ1-6, the complete variable domain reads SQTIHQWPATLVQPVGSPLSLECTVEGTSNPNLYWYRQAAGRGLQLLFYSVGIGQISSEVPQNLSASRPQDRQFILSSKKLLLSDSGFYLCAWSGTRVNSPLHFGNGTRLTVT.

This clone has only one observation. The chain employs TRBV20-1 and TRBJ2-7; tentatively, D is TRBD2 (5 bases). Trimming cost V 5 bases and J 5 bases, with 10 bases left between them. Germline loops: CDR1 DFQATT, CDR2 SNEGSKA (reference sequence). The CDR3 length is 11 residues. CDR3 sequence (DNA): TGCAGTGCTCCAGACTACCACGAGCAGTACTTC. It encodes CSAPDYHEQYF.

The table lists this clone with many counts. CDR3 in amino acids: CASSFTTGSGNTIYF. In DNA, the CDR3 is TGTGCCAGCAGCTTCACAACAGGCTCTGGAAACACCATATATTTT. The V call is TRBV5-6, the J call TRBJ1-3; D possibly corresponds to TRBD1 (5 bases). This CDR3 comprises 15 residues. In germline, CDR1 is SGHDT, CDR2 YYEEEE. Between the trimmed V and J ends, which lost 2 bases and 0 bases, there was a span of 9 bases.

Only a few counts were recorded for this clone. The chain couples TRBV6-1 to TRBJ2-5; D tentatively fits TRBD1 or TRBD2 (5 bases each). CDR3 length: 15 residues. CDR1 and CDR2 (germline): MNHNS, SASEGT. Deletions cut 0 bases from V and 5 bases from J, with 13 bases between. CDR3 nucleotides: TGTGCCAGCAGTGAAGCGCTAGCAGGGCTCGAGACCCAGTACTTC. It translates to CASSEALAGLETQYF.

The chain recombines TRBV5-6 with TRBJ1-1, with D hard to call. Per the germline V gene, CDR1 is SGHDT and CDR2 is YYEEEE. Trimming shortened V by 0 bases and J by 3 bases, and 6 bases separated the two germline ends. This CDR3 is built from 13 residues. The CDR3 bases are TGTGCCAGCAGCTTGGACGTGGACACTGAAGCTTTCTTT. This encodes CASSLDVDTEAFF.

This chain joins TRBV19 and TRBJ2-1; TRBD1 aligns across 7 bases. This CDR3 has 17 amino acids. The germline gives CDR1 LNHDA, CDR2 SQIVND (reference sequence). The ends lost 0 bases at V and 1 base at J; junction bases unmatched: 6. The DNA of the CDR3 is TGTGCCAGTAGTATAGATTATACAGGGGTATCCTACAATGAGCAGTTCTTC. Translated, it gives CASSIDYTGVSYNEQFF. The full variable domain, completed using reference TRBV19 and TRBJ2-1, is DGGITQSPKYLFRKEGQNVTLSCEQNLNHDAMYWYRQDPGQGLRLIYYSQIVNDFQKGDIAEGYSVSREKKESFPLTVTSAQKNPTAFYLCASSIDYTGVSYNEQFFGPGTRLTVL.

The gene calls are TRBV2 and TRBJ2-7; 10 bases are a match to TRBD2. The germline V gene has CDR1 SNHLY and CDR2 FYNNEI. The CDR3 is made up of 13 amino acids. V was pared by 8 bases and J by 5 bases, with 6 bases of the junction left unmatched. The CDR3 reads CASRSGGAHEQYF. In DNA, the CDR3 is TGTGCCAGCCGGAGCGGGGGGGCCCACGAGCAGTACTTC.

The chain joins TRBV10-2 to TRBJ1-2; no reliable D call. V was trimmed by 7 bases and J by 5 bases, leaving 14 bases between them. Germline V gives CDR1 WSHSY, CDR2 SAAADI. This CDR3 contains 13 residues. The CDR3 sequence: CASTPVDTYGYTF. The CDR3 DNA sequence: TGCGCCAGCACTCCGGTCGATACGTATGGCTACACCTTC.

This chain joins TRBV24-1 and TRBJ2-1; 13 bases agree with TRBD2. The V segment lost 8 bases and the J segment 5 bases; nucleotides outside the gene matches: 11. CDR1 and CDR2 (germline): KGHDR, SFDVKD. The CDR3 totals 17 residues. The CDR3 region is CATKKGFGTSGDNEQFF. In DNA, the CDR3 is TGTGCCACCAAGAAGGGATTCGGGACTAGCGGGGACAATGAGCAGTTCTTC.

The chain has TRBV3-1 (or the pseudogene TRBV3-2) and TRBJ2-7; D unresolved. The ends were cut back, 2 bases at V and 2 bases at J, with 7 bases in the middle. Per germline, CDR1 LGHDT and CDR2 YNNKEL (reference sequence). This CDR3 is built from 13 residues. The CDR3, as DNA: TGTGCCAGCAGCCAACACAGTACCTACGAGCAGTACTTC. Translated, it gives CASSQHSTYEQYF.

The V gene is TRBV7-2, the J gene TRBJ2-7; D remains ambiguous. CDR1 SGHTA and CDR2 FQGNSA come from the germline V gene. The CDR3 runs to 16 residues. Trimming stripped 5 bases from V and 0 bases from J, with 17 bases between. The chain's CDR3 is CASSPITRRSSYEQYF. For the CDR3, the DNA is TGTGCCAGCAGCCCGATTACCCGCCGGAGCTCCTACGAGCAGTACTTC.

This clone came up a few times. J is TRBJ1-4 and V is TRBV5-5; 10 bases are shared with TRBD1. Germline V gene data show CDR1 as SGHKS and CDR2 as YYEKEE (reference sequence). The CDR3 runs 15 residues. J was trimmed by 5 bases and V by 4 bases; bases with no gene match: 5. The CDR3, as DNA: TGTGCCAGCAGCACACCGGACAGGGGGAATGAAAAACTGTTTTTT. Encoded protein: CASSTPDRGNEKLFF.

V gene TRBV19 combines with J gene TRBJ2-3; 7 bases are a match to TRBD2. The CDR3 length is 16 residues. Trimming at V came to 5 bases and at J to 0 bases, leaving 8 bases not matched to a gene. Germline assignment: CDR1 LNHDA and CDR2 SQIVND (reference sequence). CDR3 residues: CASSEDTSVSTDTQYF. The CDR3 DNA sequence: TGTGCCAGTAGTGAGGACACTAGCGTAAGCACAGATACGCAGTATTTT.

V gene TRBV6-6 combines with J gene TRBJ1-2, with D uncertain. Germline lookup yields CDR1 MNHNY and CDR2 SVGAGI (reference sequence). This CDR3 is 15 amino acids long. Trimming stripped 0 bases from V and 2 bases from J, with 10 bases between. The CDR3: CASSYSNSRNYGYTF. CDR3 bases: TGTGCCAGCAGTTACTCGAACTCCAGGAACTATGGCTACACCTTC.

This sequence joins TRBV19 and TRBJ1-5; D is possibly TRBD1 (5 bases). CDR1 LNHDA and CDR2 SQIVND come from the germline V gene (reference sequence). The CDR3 consists of 14 residues. Trimming removed 1 base from V and 6 bases from J, with 10 bases in between. The CDR3: CASSIAAGPQPQHF. CDR3 bases: TGTGCCAGTAGTATAGCGGCAGGGCCTCAGCCCCAGCATTTT.

The chain carries TRBV19 and TRBJ1-2; TRBD1 is a possible D gene (6 bases). The germline V gene encodes CDR1 LNHDA and CDR2 SQIVND (reference sequence). V gave up 10 bases and J gave up 0 bases, with 15 bases separating them. The CDR3 is 14 amino acids. The CDR3: CAIFQGQPNYGYTF. In nucleotides, the CDR3 is TGTGCCATCTTCCAAGGACAGCCTAACTATGGCTACACCTTC.

The V gene is TRBV24-1, the J gene TRBJ1-5; D gene unclear. The CDR3 totals 12 residues. The germline CDR1 and CDR2 sequences are KGHDR and SFDVKD. V lost 5 bases, J lost 5 bases, and 6 bases lay in between. Here the CDR3 DNA reads TGTGCCACCAGTGTGGCTGATCAGCCCCAGCATTTT. Its translation: CATSVADQPQHF.

Concerning this clone: Other nucleotide sequences in the sample specify the same CDR3. The chain recombines TRBV5-1 with TRBJ1-4; weak D call: TRBD1 (5 bases). Germline values: CDR1 SGHRS, CDR2 YFSETQ. V lost 2 bases, J lost 7 bases, and 15 bases lay in between. This CDR3 has 15 amino acids. The CDR3 loop is CASSLSGGGGEKLFF. The CDR3 DNA reads TGCGCCAGCAGCTTAAGTGGTGGGGGTGGTGAAAAACTGTTTTTT.

The chain links TRBV6-5 to TRBJ2-3; unclear D gene. This CDR3 is 13 amino acids long. The germline CDR1 and CDR2 sequences are MNHEY and SVGAGI. Trimming left V 2 bases short and J 2 bases short, with 5 bases between. Here the CDR3 reads CASSYPLTDTQYF. The CDR3 nucleotides read TGTGCCAGCAGTTACCCCCTCACAGATACGCAGTATTTT.

The chain links TRBV23-1 to TRBJ2-4; D unclear. TRBV23-1 is sorted into the ORF group, with uncertain function. CDR3 length: 16 amino acids. Trimming left V 5 bases short and J 0 bases short, with 14 bases between. The CDR3 reads CASSAYQRAAKNIQYF. DNA of the CDR3: TGCGCCAGCAGTGCCTACCAACGGGCAGCCAAAAACATTCAGTACTTC.

The V call is TRBV19, the J call TRBJ1-1; possibly TRBD1 for D (5 bases). The CDR3 is made up of 12 amino acids. Germline CDR1 is LNHDA and CDR2 is SQIVND (reference sequence). V was shortened by 4 bases and J by 4 bases, with 7 bases between the two germline ends. The CDR3 region is CASSNRFTEAFF. DNA for the CDR3: TGTGCCAGTAGTAACAGGTTCACTGAAGCTTTCTTT.

The chain employs TRBV10-3 and TRBJ1-3; 8 bases match TRBD1. Germline V CDR1 and CDR2: ENHRY, SYGVKD. The CDR3 is 14 amino acids. V gave up 6 bases and J gave up 0 bases; unmatched junction bases: 1. In DNA form, the CDR3 reads TGTGCCATCAGGGGGACAGGCTCTGGAAACACCATATATTTT. Residues: CAIRGTGSGNTIYF.

The rearrangement links TRBV11-2 to TRBJ2-3, with 12 bases lining up with TRBD2. This CDR3 has 15 residues. Germline loops: CDR1 SGHAT, CDR2 FQNNGV. The V gene end was trimmed by 5 bases and the J gene end by 5 bases; junction bases not matched to a gene: 5. CDR3 in amino acids: CASSQGLAGIDTQYF. CDR3 in DNA: TGTGCCAGCAGCCAAGGACTAGCGGGGATAGATACGCAGTATTTT.